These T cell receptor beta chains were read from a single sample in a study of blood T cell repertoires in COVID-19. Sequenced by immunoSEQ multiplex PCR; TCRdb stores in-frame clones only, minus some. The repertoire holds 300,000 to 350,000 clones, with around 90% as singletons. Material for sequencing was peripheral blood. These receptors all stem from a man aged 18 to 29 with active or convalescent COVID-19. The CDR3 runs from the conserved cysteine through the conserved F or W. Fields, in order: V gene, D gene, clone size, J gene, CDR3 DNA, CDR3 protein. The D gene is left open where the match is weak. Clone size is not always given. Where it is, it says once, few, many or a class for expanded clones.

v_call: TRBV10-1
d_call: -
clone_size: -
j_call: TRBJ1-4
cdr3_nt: TGCGCCAGCAGAGTCGGGCCAGGGCGAGAAAAACTGTTTTTT
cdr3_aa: CASRVGPGREKLFF

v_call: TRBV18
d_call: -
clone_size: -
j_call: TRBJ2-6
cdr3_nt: TGTGCCAGCTCACCTTACAGGGCGGCTGGGGCCAACGTCCTGACTTTC
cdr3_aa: CASSPYRAAGANVLTF

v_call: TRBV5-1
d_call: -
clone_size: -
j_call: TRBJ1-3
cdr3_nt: TGCGCCAGCAGCCCCAGGGGTGGTGACGGAAACACCATATATTTT
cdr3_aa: CASSPRGGDGNTIYF

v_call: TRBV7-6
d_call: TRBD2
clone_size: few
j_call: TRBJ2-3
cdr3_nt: TGTGCCAGCAGCTTAACGAGCGGGATTACGCAGTATTTT
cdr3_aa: CASSLTSGITQYF

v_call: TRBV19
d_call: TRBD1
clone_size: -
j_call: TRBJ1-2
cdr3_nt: TGTGCCAGTAGTCAGGACAGGACTATTAACTATGGCTACACCTTC
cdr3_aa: CASSQDRTINYGYTF

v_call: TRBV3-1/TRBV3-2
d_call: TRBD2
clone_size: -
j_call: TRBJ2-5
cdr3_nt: TGTGCCAGCGGCGGGACTAGCGGAGGGGTCCAAGAGACCCAGTACTTC
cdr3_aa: CASGGTSGGVQETQYF

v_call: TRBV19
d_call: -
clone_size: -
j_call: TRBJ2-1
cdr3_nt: TGTGCCAGTAGTATAGGTGACAGTACAATGTCGCAGTTCTTC
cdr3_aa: CASSIGDSTMSQFF

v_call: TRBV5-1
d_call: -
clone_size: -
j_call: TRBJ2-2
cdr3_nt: TGCGCCAACAACTCTTTAGACAGACGACAGAACACCGGGGAGCTGTTTTTT
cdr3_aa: CANNSLDRRQNTGELFF

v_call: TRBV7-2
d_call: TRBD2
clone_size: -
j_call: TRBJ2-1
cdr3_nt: TGTGCCAGCAGCTTAGGTGCTAGCGGGACGTATGAGCAGTTCTTC
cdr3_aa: CASSLGASGTYEQFF

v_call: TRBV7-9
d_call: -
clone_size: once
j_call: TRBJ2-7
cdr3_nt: TGTGCCAGCAGCTTAGGGGGGCTGTACCCCTACGAGCAGTACTTC
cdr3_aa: CASSLGGLYPYEQYF

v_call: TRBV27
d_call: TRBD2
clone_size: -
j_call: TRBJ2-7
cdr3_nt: TGTGCCAGCGGCCACGGGACTAGCGGGAGCGAGCAGTACTTC
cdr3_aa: CASGHGTSGSEQYF

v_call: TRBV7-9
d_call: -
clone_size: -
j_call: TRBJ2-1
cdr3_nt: TGTGCCAGCAGCTTAATTCTAGAGGGTGAGCAGTTCTTC
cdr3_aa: CASSLILEGEQFF